Described below is a single TCR beta chain sequence and its context. What it binds is not known. This sample was included in a study of blood T cells in healthy people across ages. Findings and limits, study-wide: With naive T cell percentage, TCR beta diversity showed a strong correlation.

A second PCR of 7 to 11 cycles used a sample-barcoded 5' primer and a J-beta primer mix. With 12 random nucleotides, a template-switch adaptor tagged each individual cDNA molecule. There were at least 2.5 million CDR3-containing paired-end reads obtained from each sample. TCRdb passed the 5' RACE reads through MiXCR, listing each CDR3 protein once. The profile shows 750,000 to 950,000 distinct CDR3 sequences, around half of them singletons. With V trimmed by 4 bases and J by 7 bases, 9 bases remained unmatched. Germline CDR1 and CDR2: LGHDT and YNNKEL (reference sequence). The CDR3 runs to 15 residues.

The sequence derives from a man aged 80 or over in good health. The specimen was blood. V gene TRBV3-1 combines with J gene TRBJ2-2, with TRBD2 matching over 7 bases. The CDR3 protein is CASSPLAGVGGELFF. CDR3 nucleotide sequence: TGTGCCAGCAGCCCACTGGCGGGAGTTGGCGGGGAGCTGTTTTTT.